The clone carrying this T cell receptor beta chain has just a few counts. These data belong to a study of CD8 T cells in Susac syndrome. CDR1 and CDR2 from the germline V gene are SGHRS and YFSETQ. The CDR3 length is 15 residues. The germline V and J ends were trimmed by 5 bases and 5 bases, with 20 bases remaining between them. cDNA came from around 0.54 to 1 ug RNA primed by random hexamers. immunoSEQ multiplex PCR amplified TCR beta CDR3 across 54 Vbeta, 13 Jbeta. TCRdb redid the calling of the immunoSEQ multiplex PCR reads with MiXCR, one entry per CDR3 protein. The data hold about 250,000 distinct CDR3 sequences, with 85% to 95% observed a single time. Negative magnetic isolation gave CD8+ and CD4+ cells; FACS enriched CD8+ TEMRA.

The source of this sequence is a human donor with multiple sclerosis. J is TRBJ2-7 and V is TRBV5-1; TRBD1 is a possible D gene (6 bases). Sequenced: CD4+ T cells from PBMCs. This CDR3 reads CASRQGDLEGHEQYF. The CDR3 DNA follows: TGCGCCAGCAGACAGGGAGACTTGGAAGGCCACGAGCAGTACTTC.